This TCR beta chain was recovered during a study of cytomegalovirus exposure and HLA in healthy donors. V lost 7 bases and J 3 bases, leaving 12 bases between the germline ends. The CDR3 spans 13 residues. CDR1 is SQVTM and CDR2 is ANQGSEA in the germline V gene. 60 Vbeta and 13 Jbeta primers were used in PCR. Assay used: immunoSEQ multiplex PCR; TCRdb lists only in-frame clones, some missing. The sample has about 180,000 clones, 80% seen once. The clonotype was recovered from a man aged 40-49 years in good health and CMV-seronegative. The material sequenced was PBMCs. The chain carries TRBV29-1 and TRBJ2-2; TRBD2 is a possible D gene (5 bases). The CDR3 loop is CSADSAYTGELFF. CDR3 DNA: TGCAGCGCGGACTCAGCCTACACCGGGGAGCTGTTTTTT.